The 27 T cell receptor beta chains presented below share a single source sample, sequenced in a study of beta chain features in type 1 diabetes. Which antigens these TCRs recognize remains unknown. General study points: Shorter TCRB CDR3s, moderately but significantly so, were found in Type 1 diabetes patients in all four CD4+ subsets.

Reverse transcription of all isolated RNA meant that expressed TCRB transcripts were sequenced. Produced via immunoSEQ multiplex PCR; TCRdb's table is partial and in-frame only. The table has around 690,000 clones, around 12% seen once; the top ten hold 0.095% to 0.15%. The sample was naive CD4+ T cells from blood. The receptors here all came from a man aged 30-40 years with type 1 diabetes.

This clone was observed a few times. The chain couples TRBV10-3 to TRBJ2-1, with D possibly being TRBD1 (6 bases). The CDR3 is made up of 14 amino acids. The germline CDR1 and CDR2 sequences are ENHRY and SYGVKD. V was cut by 4 bases and J by 5 bases, with 12 bases left in between. The CDR3 here is CAISVQGHNNEQFF. In nucleotides, the CDR3 is TGTGCCATCAGTGTGCAGGGGCACAACAATGAGCAGTTCTTC.

The chain couples TRBV25-1 to TRBJ1-2; 9 bases are a match to TRBD1. J lost 2 bases, V lost 4 bases, and 5 bases had no gene match. Looked up from germline, CDR1 is MGHDK and CDR2 is SYGVNS. This CDR3 spans 15 amino acids. CDR3 protein: CASSGDRDLNYGYTF. The CDR3 region has the DNA TGTGCCAGCAGTGGGGACAGGGACTTAAACTATGGCTACACCTTC.

A remark on this clone: Additional DNA sequences in this sample encode the identical CDR3. J is TRBJ1-5 and V is TRBV10-3; possible D gene TRBD1, 5 bases. Looked up from germline, CDR1 is ENHRY and CDR2 is SYGVKD. The CDR3 has 12 amino acids. V was shortened by 5 bases and J by 4 bases, with 6 bases between the two germline ends. The CDR3 DNA follows: TGTGCCATCAGTTCAGGGAATCAGCCCCAGCATTTT. It yields the protein CAISSGNQPQHF.

The chain carries TRBV5-8 and TRBJ1-4, with TRBD1 matching over 7 bases. The CDR3 length is 13 residues. In germline, CDR1 is SGHTS, CDR2 YDEGEE. After removal of 5 bases from V and 3 bases from J, the junction contained 1 base not matched to a gene. As DNA, the CDR3 is TGTGCCAGCAGGGGACAGCCTAATGAAAAACTGTTTTTT. Encoded protein: CASRGQPNEKLFF.

V and J are TRBV5-1 and TRBJ2-7; a possible D gene is TRBD1 (5 bases). Germline V gene sequence: CDR1 SGHRS, CDR2 YFSETQ. The CDR3 runs to 13 residues. V lost 4 bases, J lost 7 bases, and 15 bases lay in between. Here the CDR3 DNA reads TGCGCCAGCAGCGCAGGGCCCCTCGGAGAGCAGTACTTC. The encoded protein is CASSAGPLGEQYF.

The gene calls are TRBV5-1 and TRBJ2-1; 10 bases align to TRBD1. The CDR3 contains 15 residues. Germline CDR1 SGHRS, CDR2 YFSETQ. J gave up 8 bases and V 0 bases, and 5 bases lay outside the gene matches. CDR3 sequence: CASSLAGTGDDEQFF. The CDR3, as DNA: TGCGCCAGCAGCTTGGCAGGGACAGGGGACGATGAGCAGTTCTTC.

The chain combines TRBV19 with TRBJ2-4; the D call may be TRBD1 or TRBD2 (5 bases each). Trimming took 1 base from V and 2 from J, leaving 12 bases between them. The CDR3 covers 16 residues. CDR1 and CDR2 (germline): LNHDA, SQIVND (reference sequence). CDR3 in amino acids: CASSIGVRDPKNIQYF. CDR3 DNA sequence: TGTGCCAGTAGTATAGGAGTAAGGGACCCCAAAAACATTCAGTACTTC. The complete variable domain, with remaining parts taken from reference TRBV19 and TRBJ2-4, reads DGGITQSPKYLFRKEGQNVTLSCEQNLNHDAMYWYRQDPGQGLRLIYYSQIVNDFQKGDIAEGYSVSREKKESFPLTVTSAQKNPTAFYLCASSIGVRDPKNIQYFGAGTRLSVL.

The chain is built from TRBV28 and TRBJ2-6; 9 bases align to TRBD1. Unmatched junction bases numbered 5, after V lost 5 bases and J lost 3 bases. The CDR3 runs 16 residues. The V gene's germline CDR1 is MDHEN and CDR2 SYDVKM. CDR3 residues: CASSPGQGFGANVLTF. In DNA, the CDR3 is TGTGCCAGCAGTCCGGGACAGGGCTTTGGGGCCAACGTCCTGACTTTC.

This rearrangement joins TRBV7-9 to TRBJ1-2, with D perhaps matching TRBD1 (6 bases). Germline assignment: CDR1 SEHNR and CDR2 FQNEAQ (reference sequence). Trimming stripped 5 bases from V and 6 bases from J, with 28 bases between. The CDR3 consists of 18 residues. For the CDR3, the DNA is TGTGCCAGCAGCCCTCCCACCAATACAGGGAGGAGGTGGGATGGCTACACCTTC. Translation gives CASSPPTNTGRRWDGYTF.

A few counts support this clone. The gene calls are TRBV7-9 and TRBJ2-2; D not certain. V was shortened by 5 bases and J by 0 bases, with 10 bases between the two germline ends. CDR1 SEHNR and CDR2 FQNEAQ come from the germline V gene (reference sequence). The CDR3 consists of 15 residues. CDR3 bases: TGTGCCAGCAGCCCCTGGACCACGAACACCGGGGAGCTGTTTTTT. It codes for CASSPWTTNTGELFF.

This clone was detected only a few times. The chain uses TRBV5-1 and TRBJ2-4, with 7 positions matching TRBD1. CDR1 SGHRS and CDR2 YFSETQ come from the germline V gene. This CDR3 region has 14 residues. Unmatched junction bases numbered 8, after V lost 4 bases and J lost 7 bases. CDR3: CASSPASTGNIQYF. CDR3 bases: TGCGCCAGCAGCCCGGCTTCGACAGGGAACATTCAGTACTTC.

V usage is TRBV11-3 and J usage is TRBJ2-5; 10 nucleotides agree with TRBD1. The CDR3 extends over 15 amino acids. Germline V CDR1 and CDR2: SGHNT, YENEEA. J was trimmed by 5 bases and V by 5 bases; bases with no gene match: 8. The CDR3, as DNA: TGTGCCAGCAGCCGCGTGGGGGACAGGGGTGAGACCCAGTACTTC. Encoded protein: CASSRVGDRGETQYF.

J is TRBJ2-2 and V is TRBV6-6; no reliable D call. Germline V lookup: CDR1 MNHNY, CDR2 SVGAGI (reference sequence). The CDR3 is 14 amino acids. Trimming shortened V by 7 bases and J by 5 bases, and 14 bases separated the two germline ends. The CDR3 DNA follows: TGTGCCAGCATCGAAACGTTCAGGACCGGGGAGCTGTTTTTT. This translates into CASIETFRTGELFF.

V usage is TRBV5-1 and J usage is TRBJ2-7; TRBD1 is a possible D gene (6 bases). The CDR3 loop spans 14 amino acids. Trimming stripped 4 bases from V and 6 bases from J, with 17 bases between. The V gene's germline CDR1 is SGHRS and CDR2 YFSETQ. This CDR3 reads CASSTDSWSLEQYF. The DNA of the CDR3 is TGCGCCAGCAGCACGGACAGTTGGAGCCTCGAGCAGTACTTC. Drawing the rest from reference TRBV5-1 and TRBJ2-7, the complete variable domain is KAGVTQTPRYLIKTRGQQVTLSCSPISGHRSVSWYQQTPGQGLQFLFEYFSETQRNKGNFPGRFSGRQFSNSRSEMNVSTLELGDSALYLCASSTDSWSLEQYFGPGTRLTVT.

This clone has a handful of counts. V and J are TRBV7-2 and TRBJ2-1; 12 bases fit TRBD2. CDR3 length equals 14 residues. V shed 6 bases, J shed 6 bases, and the junction held 3 bases outside the gene matches. From germline, CDR1 is SGHTA and CDR2 FQGNSA. The CDR3 loop reads CASRLAGGPNEQFF. The DNA of the CDR3 is TGTGCCAGCAGGCTAGCGGGGGGGCCCAATGAGCAGTTCTTC.

The chain employs TRBV4-1 and TRBJ2-1; 8 bases are a match to TRBD1. The CDR3 totals 17 residues. Germline V gene lookup returns CDR1 MGHRA and CDR2 YSYEKL. V was clipped by 3 bases and J by 8 bases; unmatched bases: 15. For the CDR3, the DNA is TGCGCCAGCAGCCAGGAAAGGACAGGGCCAACTCCCGATGAGCAGTTCTTC. The encoded protein is CASSQERTGPTPDEQFF.

This clone was found a few times. The chain is built from TRBV18 and TRBJ1-2; D gene ambiguous. The CDR3 is 14 amino acids. Germline CDR1 and CDR2: KGHSH and LQKENI. Trimming shortened V by 0 bases and J by 8 bases, and 13 bases separated the two germline ends. In DNA form, the CDR3 reads TGTGCCAGCTCACCACCCAGCCTCTCGGGGGGCTACACCTTC. Its protein is CASSPPSLSGGYTF.

The chain uses TRBV6-4 and TRBJ1-6; TRBD1 aligns across 7 bases. V was clipped by 6 bases and J by 10 bases; unmatched bases: 6. Germline V gene sequence: CDR1 MRHNA, CDR2 SNTAGT. CDR3 length: 13 residues. The CDR3 nucleotides are TGTGCCAGCAGACCCGACAGGGACTCACCCCTCCACTTT. Translated, it gives CASRPDRDSPLHF.

A few counts support this clone. The gene calls are TRBV2 and TRBJ2-7, with D unclear. The germline gives CDR1 SNHLY, CDR2 FYNNEI. Trimming removed 3 bases from V and 7 bases from J, with 19 bases in between. CDR3 size: 15 residues. CDR3 DNA: TGTGCCAGCAGTGATCCCACAATGGAGATCGTGGAGCAGTACTTC. Translated, it gives CASSDPTMEIVEQYF. Filled out from reference TRBV2 and TRBJ2-7, the complete variable domain reads EPEVTQTPSHQVTQMGQEVILRCVPISNHLYFYWYRQILGQKVEFLVSFYNNEISEKSEIFDDQFSVERPDGSNFTLKIRSTKLEDSAMYFCASSDPTMEIVEQYFGPGTRLTVT.

The sample holds a few counts of this clone. The chain carries TRBV9 and TRBJ2-5; 8 nucleotides match TRBD1. The CDR3 contains 14 residues. After removal of 0 bases from V and 6 bases from J, the junction contained 4 bases not matched to a gene. In germline, CDR1 is SGDLS, CDR2 YYNGEE. The CDR3 sequence is CASSVESGGQTQYF. The CDR3 nucleotides are TGTGCCAGCAGCGTAGAGTCAGGGGGCCAGACCCAGTACTTC.

This clone was picked up a small number of times. This chain connects TRBV5-6 to TRBJ2-1, with D unclear. The CDR3 is made up of 15 amino acids. Germline values: CDR1 SGHDT, CDR2 YYEEEE. V dropped 2 bases and J dropped 0 bases, with 9 bases sitting between them. In nucleotides, the CDR3 is TGTGCCAGCAGCTTCCGGACGAGCTCCTACAATGAGCAGTTCTTC. Protein product: CASSFRTSSYNEQFF.

The chain joins TRBV6-5 to TRBJ2-5; D is possibly TRBD1 (6 bases). V lost 10 bases and J lost 1, with 13 bases in between. The germline CDR1 and CDR2 sequences are MNHEY and SVGAGI. CDR3 length: 13 amino acids. In DNA form, the CDR3 reads TGTGCCACAGGGGTCACTTTCCAAGAGACCCAGTACTTC. Protein product: CATGVTFQETQYF.

This clone was observed a few times. V is TRBV5-1 and J is TRBJ1-2, with 7 nucleotides matching TRBD1. The CDR3 runs 14 residues. CDR1 and CDR2 (germline): SGHRS, YFSETQ. V shed 2 bases, J shed 6 bases, and the junction held 7 bases outside the gene matches. The CDR3 sequence: CASSFSDRADGYTF. The CDR3 nucleotides read TGCGCCAGCAGCTTTTCCGACAGGGCGGATGGCTACACCTTC.

The rearrangement joins TRBV28 to TRBJ2-7; 8 positions match TRBD1. Per the germline V gene, CDR1 is MDHEN and CDR2 is SYDVKM. Unmatched junction bases numbered 7, after V lost 6 bases and J lost 0 bases. CDR3 size: 15 residues. CDR3 DNA: TGTGCCAGCAGCACTACGGGACAGGCCTCCTACGAGCAGTACTTC. The encoded protein is CASSTTGQASYEQYF.

Only a few counts were recorded for this clone. This sequence joins TRBV11-2 and TRBJ2-7; the D is unclear. The CDR3 is 17 amino acids. Germline loops: CDR1 SGHAT, CDR2 FQNNGV. Trimming took off 1 base at V and 6 bases at J, with 22 bases between the two ends. CDR3 coding DNA: TGTGCCAGCAGCTTAGCCCCTTCCGGCTGGGTGCTGGGCGAGCAGTACTTC. Its translation is CASSLAPSGWVLGEQYF. Supplemented by reference TRBV11-2 and TRBJ2-7, the full variable domain reads EAGVAQSPRYKIIEKRQSVAFWCNPISGHATLYWYQQILGQGPKLLIQFQNNGVVDDSQLPKDRFSAERLKGVDSTLKIQPAKLEDSAVYLCASSLAPSGWVLGEQYFGPGTRLTVT.

The V and J genes are TRBV4-3 and TRBJ2-7; D unresolved. The ends were cut back, 0 bases at V and 6 bases at J, with 12 bases in the middle. Germline V gene data show CDR1 as LGHNA and CDR2 as YSLEER. CDR3 length: 14 residues. This CDR3 reads CASSQEGLKAEQYF. The CDR3 nucleotides are TGCGCCAGCAGCCAAGAGGGCCTGAAGGCCGAGCAGTACTTC.

The rearrangement uses TRBV7-2 and TRBJ2-2, with D perhaps given as TRBD1 or TRBD2 (5 bases each). CDR1 is SGHTA, CDR2 FQGNSA, per germline. Between the trimmed V and J ends, which lost 1 base and 7 bases, there was a span of 13 bases. The CDR3 covers 15 residues. The CDR3 nucleotides are TGTGCCAGCAGCTTAGTCGGGACGACTCACGGGGAGCTGTTTTTT. It translates to CASSLVGTTHGELFF. Full variable domain (remainder filled in from reference TRBV7-2 and TRBJ2-2): GAGVSQSPSNKVTEKGKDVELRCDPISGHTALYWYRQSLGQGLEFLIYFQGNSAPDKSGLPSDRFSAERTGGSVSTLTIQRTQQEDSAVYLCASSLVGTTHGELFFGEGSRLTVL.